Listed below are T cell receptor beta chains from one sample, sequenced in a study of CD8 T cells in ankylosing spondylitis. One entry per CDR3 protein results from TCRdb running MiXCR on the 5' RACE reads. The sample holds 150,000 to 200,000 distinct CDR3 sequences, 13% seen once. The sequenced material came from blood, either unsorted or a sorted T cell fraction (not recorded which). Receptors originate from a female donor with ankylosing spondylitis or in good health (not recorded which). Each CDR3 is given with its conserved first and last residue. A D gene is named only where the DNA matches it firmly. For some rows the clone size is stated as once, few or many, or as a class when expanded; others skip it.

cdr3_nt: TGTGCCAGCAGCTTGGCTAGCGGTTACTCCTACGAGCAGTACTTC; cdr3_aa: CASSLASGYSYEQYF; d_call: TRBD2; j_call: TRBJ2-7; v_call: TRBV7-9; clone_size: NA; cdr3_length: 15
cdr3_nt: TGTGCCAGCAGTCGGAGAGGGGTTGGAGATACGCAGTATTTT; cdr3_aa: CASSRRGVGDTQYF; d_call: NA; j_call: TRBJ2-3; v_call: TRBV6-2/TRBV6-3; clone_size: many; cdr3_length: 14
cdr3_nt: TGTGCCAGCAGCGTGGGACAGCAGGAGACCCAGTACTTC; cdr3_aa: CASSVGQQETQYF; d_call: TRBD1; j_call: TRBJ2-5; v_call: TRBV7-8; clone_size: few; cdr3_length: 13
cdr3_nt: TGTGCCAGCAGCTTAGGGGGCGCGGGCGGCTACACCTTC; cdr3_aa: CASSLGGAGGYTF; d_call: NA; j_call: TRBJ1-2; v_call: TRBV7-2; clone_size: NA; cdr3_length: 13
cdr3_nt: TGTGCCAGCGGCCCCCGGGGGGGCTACTATGGCTACACCTTC; cdr3_aa: CASGPRGGYYGYTF; d_call: NA; j_call: TRBJ1-2; v_call: TRBV27; clone_size: many; cdr3_length: 14
cdr3_nt: TGCTGTGCCCCCTCCCTCTTGCCGGGATCGAACACCGGGGAGCTGTTTTTT; cdr3_aa: CCAPSLLPGSNTGELFF; d_call: NA; j_call: TRBJ2-2; v_call: TRBV20-1; clone_size: NA; cdr3_length: 17
cdr3_nt: TGCGCCAGCAGCCCGTCCCGAACAGGGGGAAATTTTAATGAAAAACTGTTTTTT; cdr3_aa: CASSPSRTGGNFNEKLFF; d_call: TRBD1; j_call: TRBJ1-4; v_call: TRBV5-1; clone_size: few; cdr3_length: 18
cdr3_nt: TGCAGTGCTATACTTCCCCTGACGGGCTGGAATGAGCAGTTCTTC; cdr3_aa: CSAILPLTGWNEQFF; d_call: NA; j_call: TRBJ2-1; v_call: TRBV20-1; clone_size: NA; cdr3_length: 15
cdr3_nt: TGTGCCAGCAGTTTAGGTGTGGGACTAGCGGGAGTTGATTCGGACACAGATACGCAGTATTTT; cdr3_aa: CASSLGVGLAGVDSDTDTQYF; d_call: TRBD2; j_call: TRBJ2-3; v_call: TRBV12-3/TRBV12-4; clone_size: many; cdr3_length: 21
cdr3_nt: TGCAGTGCTAGGGGTCGTTACGAGGTTCAGTACTTC; cdr3_aa: CSARGRYEVQYF; d_call: NA; j_call: TRBJ2-4; v_call: TRBV20-1; clone_size: many; cdr3_length: 12
cdr3_nt: TGTGCCAGCAGCGTACGCGATACCGGGGGGCTCCTAGCGAAAAGCTACGAGCAGTACTTC; cdr3_aa: CASSVRDTGGLLAKSYEQYF; d_call: NA; j_call: TRBJ2-7; v_call: TRBV9; clone_size: many; cdr3_length: 20
cdr3_nt: TGTGCCAGCAACCAGGGAAGGAGTCTATCAGGGCAGCCCCAGCATTTT; cdr3_aa: CASNQGRSLSGQPQHF; d_call: NA; j_call: TRBJ1-5; v_call: TRBV5-5; clone_size: few; cdr3_length: 16
cdr3_nt: TGTGCCAGCAGCCCTCTGTCAGCTAGCGGTACCGGGGAGCTGTTTTTT; cdr3_aa: CASSPLSASGTGELFF; d_call: TRBD2; j_call: TRBJ2-2; v_call: TRBV7-2; clone_size: few; cdr3_length: 16
cdr3_nt: TGTGCCAGCTCACAACAGGGGTCGGGCACCGGGGAGCTGTTTTTT; cdr3_aa: CASSQQGSGTGELFF; d_call: TRBD1; j_call: TRBJ2-2; v_call: TRBV18; clone_size: NA; cdr3_length: 15
cdr3_nt: TGCAGTGCGGGAGGACGGGTAGAGCAGTTCTTC; cdr3_aa: CSAGGRVEQFF; d_call: NA; j_call: TRBJ2-1; v_call: TRBV20-1; clone_size: many; cdr3_length: 11
cdr3_nt: TGTGCCAGCAGCCGACAGGGTCTATTCGGCTACACCTTC; cdr3_aa: CASSRQGLFGYTF; d_call: TRBD1; j_call: TRBJ1-2; v_call: TRBV6-1; clone_size: many; cdr3_length: 13
cdr3_nt: TGCAGTGCTAGAGATAAGCTGCCTAACTATGGCTACACCTTC; cdr3_aa: CSARDKLPNYGYTF; d_call: NA; j_call: TRBJ1-2; v_call: TRBV20-1; clone_size: few; cdr3_length: 14
cdr3_nt: TGTGCCAGCGTCGTTGGACAGGGGGCTTTCTCCGAGCAGTACTTC; cdr3_aa: CASVVGQGAFSEQYF; d_call: TRBD1; j_call: TRBJ2-7; v_call: TRBV12-3/TRBV12-4; clone_size: many; cdr3_length: 15
cdr3_nt: TGTGCCAGCAGTCCCGGGACTAGCGGATTCAGCACAGATACGCAGTATTTT; cdr3_aa: CASSPGTSGFSTDTQYF; d_call: TRBD2; j_call: TRBJ2-3; v_call: TRBV7-9; clone_size: many; cdr3_length: 17
cdr3_nt: TGTGCCAGCAGTTTATTAGGGGGCGCGGGTCAGCCCCAGCATTTT; cdr3_aa: CASSLLGGAGQPQHF; d_call: TRBD1; j_call: TRBJ1-5; v_call: TRBV12-3/TRBV12-4; clone_size: many; cdr3_length: 15
cdr3_nt: TGTGCCAGCAGCGTAGGCGGACAGCTAAACACTGAAGCTTTCTTT; cdr3_aa: CASSVGGQLNTEAFF; d_call: NA; j_call: TRBJ1-1; v_call: TRBV9; clone_size: NA; cdr3_length: 15
cdr3_nt: TGTGCCAGCAGTGAGGGGGCCGGGACAGCGCCGACCAAGGGGGGCTACACCTTC; cdr3_aa: CASSEGAGTAPTKGGYTF; d_call: TRBD1; j_call: TRBJ1-2; v_call: TRBV6-4; clone_size: few; cdr3_length: 18
cdr3_nt: TGTGCCACCAGTGCCCCAGACCGACAGGGCATATATGGCTACACCTTC; cdr3_aa: CATSAPDRQGIYGYTF; d_call: TRBD1; j_call: TRBJ1-2; v_call: TRBV24-1; clone_size: many; cdr3_length: 16
cdr3_nt: TGCGCCAGCAGTCAATACGGGGGCACAGATACGCAGTATTTT; cdr3_aa: CASSQYGGTDTQYF; d_call: NA; j_call: TRBJ2-3; v_call: TRBV23-1; clone_size: NA; cdr3_length: 14
cdr3_nt: TGTGCCAGCAGCGGGACAGGTTCCTACGAGCAGTACTTC; cdr3_aa: CASSGTGSYEQYF; d_call: TRBD1; j_call: TRBJ2-7; v_call: TRBV12-3/TRBV12-4; clone_size: many; cdr3_length: 13
cdr3_nt: TGTGCCAGCAGTCCTAGCTTAGCGGGAGTGGATGAGCAGTTCTTC; cdr3_aa: CASSPSLAGVDEQFF; d_call: TRBD2; j_call: TRBJ2-1; v_call: TRBV28; clone_size: many; cdr3_length: 15
cdr3_nt: TGTGCCAGCAGCTTGTCCAGGGGTCAGCCCCAGCATTTT; cdr3_aa: CASSLSRGQPQHF; d_call: NA; j_call: TRBJ1-5; v_call: TRBV7-6; clone_size: NA; cdr3_length: 13
cdr3_nt: TGTGCCAGCAGCTTGGGCTGGGACGGTAATCAGCCCCAGCATTTT; cdr3_aa: CASSLGWDGNQPQHF; d_call: NA; j_call: TRBJ1-5; v_call: TRBV5-6; clone_size: NA; cdr3_length: 15
cdr3_nt: TGCGCCAGCAGGCAGGGGGCAACTAATGAAAAACTGTTTTTT; cdr3_aa: CASRQGATNEKLFF; d_call: TRBD1; j_call: TRBJ1-4; v_call: TRBV5-1; clone_size: many; cdr3_length: 14
cdr3_nt: TGTGCCAGCACCGACCTTACTTCCCGACAGAGCGGCTACACCTTC; cdr3_aa: CASTDLTSRQSGYTF; d_call: NA; j_call: TRBJ1-2; v_call: TRBV6-1; clone_size: few; cdr3_length: 15
cdr3_nt: TGTGCCAGCAGTTCCACCCAATTTTACAATGAGCAGTTCTTC; cdr3_aa: CASSSTQFYNEQFF; d_call: NA; j_call: TRBJ2-1; v_call: TRBV12-3/TRBV12-4; clone_size: many; cdr3_length: 14
cdr3_nt: TGTGCCAGCAGGACCATTGGGGTTATAAGCAATCAGACCCAGCATTTT; cdr3_aa: CASRTIGVISNQTQHF; d_call: NA; j_call: TRBJ1-5; v_call: TRBV28; clone_size: many; cdr3_length: 16
cdr3_nt: TGCAGTGCTTGGACAGGGCCCTCCTACGAGCAGTACTTC; cdr3_aa: CSAWTGPSYEQYF; d_call: TRBD1; j_call: TRBJ2-7; v_call: TRBV20-1; clone_size: many; cdr3_length: 13
cdr3_nt: TGTGCCAGCAGCCTAAACAGCTTTAGCAATCAGCCCCAGCATTTT; cdr3_aa: CASSLNSFSNQPQHF; d_call: NA; j_call: TRBJ1-5; v_call: TRBV12-3/TRBV12-4; clone_size: many; cdr3_length: 15
cdr3_nt: TGCAGCGCCGGGGGGTGGGACACTGAAGCTTTCTTT; cdr3_aa: CSAGGWDTEAFF; d_call: NA; j_call: TRBJ1-1; v_call: TRBV29-1; clone_size: many; cdr3_length: 12
cdr3_nt: TGTGCCAGCAGTCGCCAAGCTAGCGGGAGCTCCGGGGAGCTGTTTTTT; cdr3_aa: CASSRQASGSSGELFF; d_call: TRBD2; j_call: TRBJ2-2; v_call: TRBV6-1; clone_size: few; cdr3_length: 16
cdr3_nt: TGTGCCAGCAGTTTAGGCCAGGGGCATGAGCAGTTCTTC; cdr3_aa: CASSLGQGHEQFF; d_call: NA; j_call: TRBJ2-1; v_call: TRBV12-3/TRBV12-4; clone_size: many; cdr3_length: 13
cdr3_nt: TGTGCCAGCAGTTCCCCGACAGTGTTACAAGAGACCCAGTACTTC; cdr3_aa: CASSSPTVLQETQYF; d_call: NA; j_call: TRBJ2-5; v_call: TRBV6-5; clone_size: many; cdr3_length: 15
cdr3_nt: TGTGCCAGCAGCCCATGGGACAGCAGCAACTATGGCTACACCTTC; cdr3_aa: CASSPWDSSNYGYTF; d_call: TRBD1; j_call: TRBJ1-2; v_call: TRBV9; clone_size: many; cdr3_length: 15
cdr3_nt: TGTGCCATCAGAACAGGGGGCGGGGACTATGGCTACACCTTC; cdr3_aa: CAIRTGGGDYGYTF; d_call: TRBD1; j_call: TRBJ1-2; v_call: TRBV10-3; clone_size: many; cdr3_length: 14
cdr3_nt: TGCAGCGTCGAACGGACAGGGACTGACACAGATACGCAGTATTTT; cdr3_aa: CSVERTGTDTDTQYF; d_call: TRBD1; j_call: TRBJ2-3; v_call: TRBV29-1; clone_size: many; cdr3_length: 15
cdr3_nt: TGTGCCATCAAACCCCGGGATCTCGGGGAGCTGTTTTTT; cdr3_aa: CAIKPRDLGELFF; d_call: NA; j_call: TRBJ2-2; v_call: TRBV10-3; clone_size: many; cdr3_length: 13
cdr3_nt: TGTACCAGCAGTTTAGCATTGGGGCGGGAAGAAAAACTGTTTTTT; cdr3_aa: CTSSLALGREEKLFF; d_call: NA; j_call: TRBJ1-4; v_call: TRBV12-3/TRBV12-4; clone_size: once; cdr3_length: 15
cdr3_nt: TGTGCCAGCGGGCTGGGACAGGGCTTTGGCGAGCAGTACTTC; cdr3_aa: CASGLGQGFGEQYF; d_call: TRBD1; j_call: TRBJ2-7; v_call: TRBV27; clone_size: few; cdr3_length: 14
cdr3_nt: TGTGCCAGCAGCAATACGGGTCTTGGCATTCAGTACTTC; cdr3_aa: CASSNTGLGIQYF; d_call: NA; j_call: TRBJ2-4; v_call: TRBV7-2; clone_size: many; cdr3_length: 13
cdr3_nt: TGCGCCAGCAGCTCAGGGACGGGGAACACTGAAGCTTTCTTT; cdr3_aa: CASSSGTGNTEAFF; d_call: NA; j_call: TRBJ1-1; v_call: TRBV5-1; clone_size: many; cdr3_length: 14
cdr3_nt: TGTGCCAGCAGCCCCGTGGGGGGGGCGAACACCGGGGAGCTGTTTTTT; cdr3_aa: CASSPVGGANTGELFF; d_call: TRBD2; j_call: TRBJ2-2; v_call: TRBV12-3/TRBV12-4; clone_size: many; cdr3_length: 16
cdr3_nt: TGTGCCAGCAGCCAAGTCGGGGGAGGGGGCTCCTACGAGCAGTACTTC; cdr3_aa: CASSQVGGGGSYEQYF; d_call: NA; j_call: TRBJ2-7; v_call: TRBV4-2; clone_size: few; cdr3_length: 16
cdr3_nt: TGTGCCAGCAGCTATGGAACAGGCGATAATTCACCCCTCCACTTT; cdr3_aa: CASSYGTGDNSPLHF; d_call: NA; j_call: TRBJ1-6; v_call: TRBV5-6; clone_size: few; cdr3_length: 15
cdr3_nt: TGTGCCAGCAGTTTGAGGGACAGCCGATACAATGAGCAGTTCTTC; cdr3_aa: CASSLRDSRYNEQFF; d_call: TRBD1; j_call: TRBJ2-1; v_call: TRBV27; clone_size: many; cdr3_length: 15
cdr3_nt: TGCGCCAGCAGCTCGACAACCGACAGGGCGGCTGAAGCTTTCTTT; cdr3_aa: CASSSTTDRAAEAFF; d_call: TRBD1; j_call: TRBJ1-1; v_call: TRBV5-1; clone_size: many; cdr3_length: 15
cdr3_nt: TGCAGTGCTTCCCCCCGGACTAGGGGTACGCAGTATTTT; cdr3_aa: CSASPRTRGTQYF; d_call: TRBD2; j_call: TRBJ2-3; v_call: TRBV20-1; clone_size: many; cdr3_length: 13
cdr3_nt: TGTGCCACTTCTCACTCGGGAAACGAGCAGTACTTC; cdr3_aa: CATSHSGNEQYF; d_call: NA; j_call: TRBJ2-7; v_call: TRBV6-1; clone_size: NA; cdr3_length: 12
cdr3_nt: TGTGCCAGCAGCAGCAGACAGGGGGGATATGGCTACACCTTC; cdr3_aa: CASSSRQGGYGYTF; d_call: TRBD1; j_call: TRBJ1-2; v_call: TRBV7-2; clone_size: NA; cdr3_length: 14
cdr3_nt: TGCGCCAGCAGCCAGCCAGCTAGCCGGGGGACCCAGTACTTC; cdr3_aa: CASSQPASRGTQYF; d_call: NA; j_call: TRBJ2-5; v_call: TRBV4-1; clone_size: NA; cdr3_length: 14
cdr3_nt: TGCGCCAGCAGCCAAATTCGACAGCGCAATGAGCAGTTCTTC; cdr3_aa: CASSQIRQRNEQFF; d_call: NA; j_call: TRBJ2-1; v_call: TRBV4-3; clone_size: many; cdr3_length: 14
cdr3_nt: TGCAGCGTCAGTCCAGGGGGTTCTACCTACGAGCAGTACTTC; cdr3_aa: CSVSPGGSTYEQYF; d_call: TRBD1; j_call: TRBJ2-7; v_call: TRBV29-1; clone_size: many; cdr3_length: 14
cdr3_nt: TGTGCCAGCAGCAACCCCGACAGGAACTATGGCTACACCTTC; cdr3_aa: CASSNPDRNYGYTF; d_call: NA; j_call: TRBJ1-2; v_call: TRBV7-2; clone_size: many; cdr3_length: 14
cdr3_nt: TGTGCCAGCTCCCCCCGTGGATACCTCAATGAGCAGTTCTTC; cdr3_aa: CASSPRGYLNEQFF; d_call: NA; j_call: TRBJ2-1; v_call: TRBV18; clone_size: many; cdr3_length: 14